The 23 T cell receptor beta chains given below trace back to one sample, sequenced in a study of CD8 T cell repertoires and HIV-1 epitope variants. No antigens are known for them. The repertoire was sequenced with immunoSEQ multiplex PCR; TCRdb's copy has only in-frame clones and lacks some. This table has about 4,800 clones, approximately 66% appearing once. Sequenced input: cultured CD8+ T cells derived from PBMCs. Receptors were obtained from a male donor with HIV.

The CDR3 nucleotides read TGCGCCAGCAGCCCGGGAATGGGGGACGGCCAGCCCCAGCATTTT. Protein: CASSPGMGDGQPQHF. The chain uses TRBV5-1 and TRBJ1-5, with D perhaps matching TRBD1 (5 bases). CDR1 and CDR2 (germline): SGHRS, YFSETQ. This CDR3 contains 15 residues. Trimming left V 4 bases short and J 7 bases short, with 18 bases between.

The chain links TRBV18 to TRBJ2-7; no definite D call. Trimming shortened V by 2 bases and J by 1 base, and 3 bases separated the two germline ends. The CDR3 is 12 residues long. The germline CDR1 and CDR2 sequences are KGHSH and LQKENI. Here the CDR3 DNA reads TGTGCCAGCTCACCAGGGTCCTACGAGCAGTACTTC. This translates into CASSPGSYEQYF.

The chain links TRBV5-6 to TRBJ1-4; D gene uncertain. Trimming cost V 0 bases and J 5 bases, with 8 bases left between them. The CDR3 is 14 amino acids. Germline values: CDR1 SGHDT, CDR2 YYEEEE. CDR3 region: CASSLVARNEKLFF. CDR3 DNA: TGTGCCAGCAGCTTGGTGGCAAGAAATGAAAAACTGTTTTTT. Full variable domain (missing parts from reference TRBV5-6 and TRBJ1-4): DAGVTQSPTHLIKTRGQQVTLRCSPKSGHDTVSWYQQALGQGPQFIFQYYEEEERQRGNFPDRFSGHQFPNYSSELNVNALLLGDSALYLCASSLVARNEKLFFGSGTQLSVL.

The V gene is TRBV7-2, the J gene TRBJ2-7; D tentatively reads TRBD1 or TRBD2 (5 bases each). Trimming stripped 5 bases from V and 4 bases from J, with 12 bases between. The CDR3 sequence is 13 residues long. CDR1 is SGHTA and CDR2 is FQGNSA in the germline V gene. Written as DNA, the CDR3 is TGTGCCAGCAGCCCCCCCGGGGCTTACGAGCAGTACTTC. This codes for CASSPPGAYEQYF.

J is TRBJ2-2 and V is TRBV7-6; 9 positions agree with TRBD1. This CDR3 has 14 amino acids. Germline CDR1 is SGHVS and CDR2 is FNYEAQ. Trimming removed 5 bases from V and 7 bases from J; junction bases left unmatched: 5. The CDR3 reads CASSPTGGLGELFF. Here the CDR3 DNA reads TGTGCCAGCAGCCCTACAGGGGGCCTCGGGGAGCTGTTTTTT.

The CDR3: CASSTGPETDTQYF. The CDR3 DNA reads as TGTGCCAGTAGTACCGGGCCCGAAACAGATACGCAGTATTTT. This rearrangement joins TRBV19 to TRBJ2-3; D unclear. Germline CDR1 and CDR2: LNHDA and SQIVND (reference sequence). V dropped 4 bases and J dropped 3 bases, with 11 bases sitting between them. CDR3 length: 14 residues.

In its sample, this clone was seen once. This sequence joins TRBV28 and TRBJ2-6; maybe TRBD2 (5 bases). V lost 6 bases to trimming and J lost 1 base, with 22 bases between them. CDR1 and CDR2 (germline): MDHEN, SYDVKM. The CDR3 runs to 19 residues. The CDR3 protein is CASSAPLPGFLSGANVLTF. CDR3 nucleotides: TGTGCCAGCAGCGCCCCACTACCGGGATTTCTATCTGGGGCCAACGTCCTGACTTTC.

V gene TRBV27 combines with J gene TRBJ1-4; 8 bases are a match to TRBD1. Trimming cost V 6 bases and J 0 bases; bases outside gene matches: 6. This CDR3 comprises 16 residues. CDR1 and CDR2 from the germline V gene are MNHEY and SMNVEV (reference sequence). CDR3 in DNA: TGTGCCAGCAGGCTACAGGGGGGAGCAACTAATGAAAAACTGTTTTTT. Translated: CASRLQGGATNEKLFF.

The chain uses TRBV28 and TRBJ2-7; 8 bases map to TRBD1. Per the germline V gene, CDR1 is MDHEN and CDR2 is SYDVKM. V dropped 8 bases and J dropped 6; count of bases not matched to a gene: 9. The CDR3 extends over 13 amino acids. The chain's CDR3 is CASGPTGVVEQYF. DNA for the CDR3: TGTGCCAGCGGACCGACAGGGGTGGTCGAGCAGTACTTC. Full variable domain (missing parts from reference TRBV28 and TRBJ2-7): DVKVTQSSRYLVKRTGEKVFLECVQDMDHENMFWYRQDPGLGLRLIYFSYDVKMKEKGDIPEGYSVSREKKERFSLILESASTNQTSMYLCASGPTGVVEQYFGPGTRLTVT.

The V call is TRBV6-5, the J call TRBJ2-2, with 7 bases fitting TRBD1. Unmatched junction bases numbered 6, after V lost 8 bases and J lost 0 bases. Germline V gene sequence: CDR1 MNHEY, CDR2 SVGAGI. This CDR3 contains 15 residues. CDR3 nucleotide sequence: TGTGCCAGCGGCCGGGACAGATCGAACACCGGGGAGCTGTTTTTT. Its translation: CASGRDRSNTGELFF.

The chain is built from TRBV5-5 and TRBJ2-7, with 10 bases aligning to TRBD1. From germline, CDR1 is SGHKS and CDR2 YYEKEE (reference sequence). There are 14 residues in the CDR3. V lost 0 bases and J lost 5; bases outside the gene matches: 2. The CDR3 DNA sequence: TGTGCCAGCAGCTTGGGACAGGGGGCGGACGAGCAGTACTTC. This gives the protein CASSLGQGADEQYF.

This clone came up once. This rearrangement joins TRBV7-9 to TRBJ2-7; 7 positions match TRBD1. Per germline, CDR1 SEHNR and CDR2 FQNEAQ (reference sequence). This CDR3 has 13 residues. J gave up 4 bases and V 5 bases, and 5 bases lay outside the gene matches. For the CDR3, the DNA is TGTGCCAGCAGCCCCCCGACAGGGTACGAGCAGTACTTC. Amino acid sequence: CASSPPTGYEQYF.

The V call is TRBV28, the J call TRBJ2-7; 11 nucleotides align to TRBD1. With V trimmed by 7 bases and J by 2 bases, 4 bases remained unmatched. CDR1 and CDR2 (germline): MDHEN, SYDVKM. The CDR3 extends over 14 amino acids. DNA of the CDR3: TGTGCCAGCAATCCGGGACAGGGGGCCTACGAGCAGTACTTC. As protein: CASNPGQGAYEQYF.

V is TRBV9 and J is TRBJ2-3, with a weak D call TRBD2 (7 bases). Trimming pared 0 bases from V and 0 bases from J, leaving 11 bases between. Germline V CDR1 and CDR2: SGDLS, YYNGEE. The CDR3 is 16 amino acids. In DNA, the CDR3 is TGTGCCAGCAGCGTAGGAGGGGGGGCTAGCACAGATACGCAGTATTTT. It specifies CASSVGGGASTDTQYF.

The V gene is TRBV18, the J gene TRBJ2-7; 7 bases are shared with TRBD1. Germline-derived CDR1 and CDR2 are KGHSH and LQKENI. V was pared by 2 bases and J by 4 bases, with 8 bases of the junction left unmatched. This CDR3 is 15 amino acids long. The CDR3 protein is CASSPSQGGLYEQYF. CDR3 DNA sequence: TGTGCCAGCTCACCATCTCAAGGGGGCCTTTACGAGCAGTACTTC.

The chain employs TRBV5-8 and TRBJ1-3, with D perhaps TRBD1 (5 bases). The germline CDR1 and CDR2 sequences are SGHTS and YDEGEE. Trimming took 2 bases from V and 2 from J, leaving 11 bases between them. The CDR3 covers 15 residues. The CDR3 here is CASSFGRDPGNTIYF. The DNA of the CDR3 is TGTGCCAGCAGCTTCGGACGGGACCCTGGAAACACCATATATTTT.

This clone was seen only once. The chain links TRBV28 to TRBJ2-3; the match to TRBD2 covers 11 bases. Germline V gives CDR1 MDHEN, CDR2 SYDVKM. The CDR3 totals 18 residues. J was trimmed by 2 bases and V by 4 bases; bases with no gene match: 11. CDR3 protein: CASSSNDLAGGPTDTQYF. The CDR3 region has the DNA TGTGCCAGCAGTTCGAACGACCTAGCGGGGGGCCCCACAGATACGCAGTATTTT. Looking up the rest from reference TRBV28 and TRBJ2-3 gives the full variable domain: DVKVTQSSRYLVKRTGEKVFLECVQDMDHENMFWYRQDPGLGLRLIYFSYDVKMKEKGDIPEGYSVSREKKERFSLILESASTNQTSMYLCASSSNDLAGGPTDTQYFGPGTRLTVL.

V and J are TRBV7-6 and TRBJ1-5; no clear D. The germline CDR1 and CDR2 sequences are SGHVS and FNYEAQ. V dropped 1 base and J dropped 4 bases, with 14 bases sitting between them. This CDR3 has 16 residues. CDR3 loop: CASSLGRAGLNQPQHF. CDR3 sequence (DNA): TGTGCCAGCAGCTTAGGTAGGGCAGGTCTAAATCAGCCCCAGCATTTT.

The chain employs TRBV6-6 and TRBJ2-7, with 7 positions matching TRBD2. The CDR3 extends over 15 amino acids. Per the germline V gene, CDR1 is MNHNY and CDR2 is SVGAGI (reference sequence). V shed 2 bases, J shed 2 bases, and the junction held 6 bases outside the gene matches. The CDR3 DNA is TGTGCCAGCAGTTACGGGGCGGGGACTACCTACGAGCAGTACTTC. This encodes CASSYGAGTTYEQYF.

J is TRBJ2-2 and V is TRBV21-1; TRBD2 is the table's D call, not checked against the DNA. TRBV21-1 is assigned pseudogene status. The CDR3 has 18 amino acids. The CDR3 sequence is CASSTRTSGRPNTGELFF. In nucleotides, the CDR3 is TGTGCCAGCAGCACGAGGACTAGCGGGAGGCCGAACACCGGGGAGCTGTTTTTT.

The V and J genes are TRBV29-1 and TRBJ2-7; 9 bases align to TRBD1. Germline V lookup: CDR1 SQVTM, CDR2 ANQGSEA. Trimming removed 5 bases from V and 4 bases from J; junction bases left unmatched: 9. The CDR3 is 14 amino acids. The CDR3 DNA follows: TGCAGCGTTTTGCTCGGGACAGGGTTGTACGAGCAGTACTTC. Translating it yields CSVLLGTGLYEQYF.

This rearrangement joins TRBV7-2 to TRBJ2-3; D is unresolved. Looked up from germline, CDR1 is SGHTA and CDR2 is FQGNSA. Trimming stripped 5 bases from V and 0 bases from J, with 12 bases between. CDR3 size: 15 residues. The CDR3: CASSPDLLSTDTQYF. Written as DNA, the CDR3 is TGTGCCAGCAGCCCGGACCTCTTGAGCACAGATACGCAGTATTTT. Based on the CDR3 plus reference TRBV7-2 and TRBJ2-3, the full variable domain is GAGVSQSPSNKVTEKGKDVELRCDPISGHTALYWYRQSLGQGLEFLIYFQGNSAPDKSGLPSDRFSAERTGGSVSTLTIQRTQQEDSAVYLCASSPDLLSTDTQYFGPGTRLTVL.

This chain uses TRBV6-1 with TRBJ1-5; possibly TRBD1 for D (6 bases). V was trimmed by 4 bases and J by 5 bases, leaving 15 bases between them. CDR1 is MNHNS and CDR2 is SASEGT in the germline V gene. The CDR3 loop spans 15 amino acids. The CDR3 protein is CASSGGQGIHQPQHF. The CDR3 nucleotides are TGTGCCAGCAGTGGGGGGCAGGGGATACATCAGCCCCAGCATTTT.